Listed below are T cell receptor beta chains from one sample, sequenced in a study of OX40 agonist ivuxolimab in advanced cancers. The repertoire was sequenced with immunoSEQ multiplex PCR; TCRdb's copy has only in-frame clones and lacks some. The sample consists of about 61,000 clones, roughly 90% of them appearing once. The material sequenced was CD4+ or CD8+ T cells sorted from blood, taken in a trial of the OX40 agonist ivuxolimab. The receptors here all came from an adult with an advanced solid tumor such as melanoma, head and neck, liver or kidney cancer. The CDR3 runs from the conserved cysteine through the conserved F or W. The D gene is left open where the match is weak. A row's size may be missing; if present it is once, few, many or a size class.

d_call: TRBD1; clone_size: NA; v_call: TRBV6-5; j_call: TRBJ1-4; cdr3_nt: TGTGCCAGCAGTTGGGACAGACATGCAACTAATGAAAAACTGTTTTTT; cdr3_aa: CASSWDRHATNEKLFF
d_call: NA; clone_size: NA; v_call: TRBV30; j_call: TRBJ1-1; cdr3_nt: TGTGCCTGGGACCTTGGTGGCGGTAAGAACACTGAAGCTTTCTTT; cdr3_aa: CAWDLGGGKNTEAFF
d_call: NA; clone_size: NA; v_call: TRBV6-5; j_call: TRBJ1-2; cdr3_nt: TGTGCCAGCAGTTACTCGGAGGGCTCCTATGGCTACACCTTC; cdr3_aa: CASSYSEGSYGYTF
d_call: NA; clone_size: NA; v_call: TRBV19; j_call: TRBJ2-2; cdr3_nt: TGTGCCAGTAGTCTAACGGTGGGGGGCACCGGGGAGCTGTTTTTT; cdr3_aa: CASSLTVGGTGELFF
d_call: NA; clone_size: NA; v_call: TRBV28; j_call: TRBJ1-3; cdr3_nt: TGTGCCAGCAGTTTTAGGGAAACTGGAAACACCATATATTTT; cdr3_aa: CASSFRETGNTIYF
d_call: NA; clone_size: NA; v_call: TRBV25-1; j_call: TRBJ2-5; cdr3_nt: TGTGCCAGCAGTTACGAGACCCAGTACTTC; cdr3_aa: CASSYETQYF
d_call: TRBD1; clone_size: NA; v_call: TRBV9; j_call: TRBJ1-2; cdr3_nt: TGTGCCAGCACCAGGGGGGCTAACTATGGCTACACCTTC; cdr3_aa: CASTRGANYGYTF
d_call: NA; clone_size: NA; v_call: TRBV6-5; j_call: TRBJ1-5; cdr3_nt: TGTGCCAGCAGCCCCGGACAGTCGGGTAATCAGCCCCAGCATTTT; cdr3_aa: CASSPGQSGNQPQHF
d_call: NA; clone_size: NA; v_call: TRBV19; j_call: TRBJ1-5; cdr3_nt: TGTGCCAGTAGTCCCTGGACAGATGGTCAGCCCCAGCATTTT; cdr3_aa: CASSPWTDGQPQHF
d_call: TRBD1; clone_size: once; v_call: TRBV27; j_call: TRBJ2-7; cdr3_nt: TGTGCCAGCCGGGACAGGGGCGAGCAGTACTTC; cdr3_aa: CASRDRGEQYF
d_call: NA; clone_size: NA; v_call: TRBV4-1; j_call: TRBJ1-5; cdr3_nt: TGCGCCAGCAGCCTCGGACTCAGCAATCAGCCCCAGCATTTT; cdr3_aa: CASSLGLSNQPQHF
d_call: NA; clone_size: NA; v_call: TRBV7-9; j_call: TRBJ2-5; cdr3_nt: TGTGCCAGCAGAGGTGCTAAAGAGACCCAGTACTTC; cdr3_aa: CASRGAKETQYF
d_call: NA; clone_size: NA; v_call: TRBV5-6; j_call: TRBJ2-7; cdr3_nt: TGTGCCAGCAGCTCGGTGACCGGGCTCTACGAGCAGTACTTC; cdr3_aa: CASSSVTGLYEQYF
d_call: TRBD1; clone_size: NA; v_call: TRBV6-5; j_call: TRBJ2-1; cdr3_nt: TGTGCCAGCAGTTATTCTTCAGGGGGCATGAATGAGCAGTTCTTC; cdr3_aa: CASSYSSGGMNEQFF
d_call: NA; clone_size: few; v_call: TRBV13; j_call: TRBJ1-1; cdr3_nt: TGTGCCAGCAGCTTTTTGGGGGGGAGTGCTGAAGCTTTCTTT; cdr3_aa: CASSFLGGSAEAFF
d_call: NA; clone_size: NA; v_call: TRBV19; j_call: TRBJ2-1; cdr3_nt: TGTGCCAGTAGTATCACCTCTTGGGAGGACAGGAGCACGGATGAGCAGTTCTTC; cdr3_aa: CASSITSWEDRSTDEQFF
d_call: NA; clone_size: NA; v_call: TRBV19; j_call: TRBJ1-2; cdr3_nt: TGTGCCAGTAGGGGAGATGGCGATGGCTACACCTTC; cdr3_aa: CASRGDGDGYTF
d_call: NA; clone_size: NA; v_call: TRBV25-1; j_call: TRBJ1-3; cdr3_nt: TGTGCCAGCAGTGAATATCCAGGGGTAACTCCATCTGGAAACACCATATATTTT; cdr3_aa: CASSEYPGVTPSGNTIYF
d_call: NA; clone_size: NA; v_call: TRBV11-2; j_call: TRBJ1-2; cdr3_nt: TGTGCCAGCACCTCAGGGGTTACTAACTATGGCTACACCTTC; cdr3_aa: CASTSGVTNYGYTF
d_call: NA; clone_size: NA; v_call: TRBV30; j_call: TRBJ2-1; cdr3_nt: TGTGCCTGGAGTAAGACGATAGAGCAGTTCTTC; cdr3_aa: CAWSKTIEQFF